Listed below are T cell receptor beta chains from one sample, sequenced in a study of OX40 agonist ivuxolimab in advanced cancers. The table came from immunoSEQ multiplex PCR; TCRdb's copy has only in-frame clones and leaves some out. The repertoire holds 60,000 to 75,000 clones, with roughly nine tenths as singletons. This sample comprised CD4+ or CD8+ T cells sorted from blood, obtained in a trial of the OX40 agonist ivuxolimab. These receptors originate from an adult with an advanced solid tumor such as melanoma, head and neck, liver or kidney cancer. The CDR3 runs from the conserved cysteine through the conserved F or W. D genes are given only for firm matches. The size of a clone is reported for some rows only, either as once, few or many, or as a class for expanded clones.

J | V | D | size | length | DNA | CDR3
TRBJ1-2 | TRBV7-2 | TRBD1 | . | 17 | TGTGCCAGCAGCCCCCGGATGTCGGGACAGGGGGCAAGAGGCTACACCTTC | CASSPRMSGQGARGYTF
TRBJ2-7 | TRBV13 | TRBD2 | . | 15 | TGTGCCAGCAGCTCCTGGACTAGCGGAGCGGGGGAGCAGTACTTC | CASSSWTSGAGEQYF
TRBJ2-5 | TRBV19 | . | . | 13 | TGTGCCAGTAGTAGGTCTAGCCAAGAGACCCAGTACTTC | CASSRSSQETQYF
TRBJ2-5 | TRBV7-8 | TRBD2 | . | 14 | TGTGCCAGCAGCCCAGGGAGGGGTTATGAGACCCAGTACTTC | CASSPGRGYETQYF
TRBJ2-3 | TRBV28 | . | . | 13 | TGTGCCAGCACCCCGGCTAGCACAGATACGCAGTATTTT | CASTPASTDTQYF
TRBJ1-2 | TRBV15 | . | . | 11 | TGTGCCACCAGCCCCGGGGATGGCTACACCTTC | CATSPGDGYTF
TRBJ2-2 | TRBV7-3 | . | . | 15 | TGTGCCAGCAGCCGGACATTAGGGAACACCGGGGAGCTGTTTTTT | CASSRTLGNTGELFF
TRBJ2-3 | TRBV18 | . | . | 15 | TGTGCCAGCTCACCACCGACTAGGGGCACAGATACGCAGTATTTT | CASSPPTRGTDTQYF
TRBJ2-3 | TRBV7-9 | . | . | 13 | TGTGCCAGCAGCTTAGCACAGTGGGATACGCAGTATTTT | CASSLAQWDTQYF
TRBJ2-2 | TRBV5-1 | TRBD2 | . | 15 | TGCGCCAGCAGCTTGGTAGCGGGAGGGTCCGGGGAGCTGTTTTTT | CASSLVAGGSGELFF
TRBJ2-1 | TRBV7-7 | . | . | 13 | TGTGCTAGCAGCTTAGACTATTTCAATGAGCAGTTCTTC | CASSLDYFNEQFF
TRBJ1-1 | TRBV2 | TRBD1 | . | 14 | TGTGCCAGCAGCAGACAGGGGGCAAGCACTGAAGCTTTCTTT | CASSRQGASTEAFF
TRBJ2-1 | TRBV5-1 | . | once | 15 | TGCGCCAGCCAATGGGAGGGGGCGGGGATCGCTGAGCAGTTCTTC | CASQWEGAGIAEQFF
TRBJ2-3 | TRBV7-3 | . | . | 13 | TGTGCCAGCAGCCTCACAGGGAGCGATACGCAGTATTTT | CASSLTGSDTQYF
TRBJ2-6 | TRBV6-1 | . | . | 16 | TGTGCCAGCACTGAACTATCGGGGCTTGGGGCCAACGTCCTGACTTTC | CASTELSGLGANVLTF
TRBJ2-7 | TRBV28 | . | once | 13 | TGTGCCAGCACTCGCGGAAACTCCTACGAGCAGTACTTC | CASTRGNSYEQYF
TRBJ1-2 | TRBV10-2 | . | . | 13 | TGCGCCAGCACGGGCAGAAGAAACTATGGCTACACCTTC | CASTGRRNYGYTF
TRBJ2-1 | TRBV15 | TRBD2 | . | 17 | TGTGCCACCAGCAGAGATATGCTAGCGGGAGGTTACAATGAGCAGTTCTTC | CATSRDMLAGGYNEQFF
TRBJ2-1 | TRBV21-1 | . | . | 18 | TGTGCCAGCAGCAAAGCGCAGTGGACAGGGGCCGGGGGCAATGAGCAGTTCTTC | CASSKAQWTGAGGNEQFF
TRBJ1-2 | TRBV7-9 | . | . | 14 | TGTGCCAGCAGAAGAACCGGGACGCTACGAGGCTACACCTTC | CASRRTGTLRGYTF
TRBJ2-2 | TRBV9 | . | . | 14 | TGTGCCAGCAGCGTACGGGGGAACACCGGGGAGCTGTTTTTT | CASSVRGNTGELFF
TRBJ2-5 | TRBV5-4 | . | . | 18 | TGTGCCAGCAGCTTGCCCGGCCGGCGGACGGAAAAGCAAGAGACCCAGTACTTC | CASSLPGRRTEKQETQYF
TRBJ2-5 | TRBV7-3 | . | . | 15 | TGTGCCAGCAGCTTAACCGGACAGTTACAAGAGACCCAGTACTTC | CASSLTGQLQETQYF
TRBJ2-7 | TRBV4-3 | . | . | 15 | TGCGCCAGCAGCCAAGATTCCAGGGGAGGGGACGAGCAGTACTTC | CASSQDSRGGDEQYF
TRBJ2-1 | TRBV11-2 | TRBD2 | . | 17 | TGTGCCAGCAGCGTAAATCTAGCGGGAGGGCCCTTGAGCGAGCAGTTCTTC | CASSVNLAGGPLSEQFF
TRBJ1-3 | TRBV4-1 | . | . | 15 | TGCGCCAGCAGCCTCCGGGGGTTCTCTGGAAACACCATATATTTT | CASSLRGFSGNTIYF
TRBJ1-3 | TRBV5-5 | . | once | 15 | TGTGCCAGCAGCTCGACTCCCACCTCTGGAAACACCATATATTTT | CASSSTPTSGNTIYF
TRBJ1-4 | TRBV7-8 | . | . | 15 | TGTGCCAGCAGCTTACGGGACCAGGGCCTTGGAAAACTGTTTTTT | CASSLRDQGLGKLFF
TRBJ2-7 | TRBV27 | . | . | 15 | TGTGCCAGCAGTCGCAGTCCCGAGGGGGCCTACGAGCAGTACTTC | CASSRSPEGAYEQYF
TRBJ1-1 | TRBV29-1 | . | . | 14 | TGCAGCGTTGTGTCGGGGACCAGGTGGACTGAAGCTTTCTTT | CSVVSGTRWTEAFF
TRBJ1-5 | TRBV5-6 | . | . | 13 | TGTGCCAGCAGCCGCAGGGAGAGTCAGCCCCAGCATTTT | CASSRRESQPQHF
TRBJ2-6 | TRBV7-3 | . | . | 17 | TGTGCCAGCAGCTTATCGGCCACCCTCTCTGGGGCCAACGTCCTGACTTTC | CASSLSATLSGANVLTF
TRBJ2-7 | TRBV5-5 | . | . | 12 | TGTGCCAGCAGCAGCAATAGGTACGAGCAGTACTTC | CASSSNRYEQYF
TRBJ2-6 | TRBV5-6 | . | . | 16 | TGTGCCAGCACCGATGGTGGCGTTTCCGGGGCCAACGTCCTGACTTTC | CASTDGGVSGANVLTF
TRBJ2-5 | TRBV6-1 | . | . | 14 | TGTGCCAGCAGTGAATGGTCTAGACGCGAGACCCAGTACTTC | CASSEWSRRETQYF
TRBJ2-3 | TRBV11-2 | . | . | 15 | TGTGCCAGCAGCTTCCTAGCGTCAAGCACAGATACGCAGTATTTT | CASSFLASSTDTQYF
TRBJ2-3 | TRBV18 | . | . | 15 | TGTGCCAGCTCGCCTAGCAGAGAAAACACAGATACGCAGTATTTT | CASSPSRENTDTQYF
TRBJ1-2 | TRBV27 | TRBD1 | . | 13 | TGTGCCAGCAGGGGGGACAGCAGGGATGGCTACACCTTC | CASRGDSRDGYTF
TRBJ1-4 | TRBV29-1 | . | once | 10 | TGCAGCGTGAAAAATGAAAAACTGTTTTTT | CSVKNEKLFF
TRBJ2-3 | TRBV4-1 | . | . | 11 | TGCGCCAGCAGTAATGTGGATACGCAGTATTTT | CASSNVDTQYF
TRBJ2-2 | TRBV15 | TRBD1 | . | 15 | TGTGCCACCAGCAGAGGTCGACAGGGGACCGGGGAGCTGTTTTTT | CATSRGRQGTGELFF
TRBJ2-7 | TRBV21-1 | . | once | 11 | TGTGCCAGCAATTTAACAGGGCAGCAGTACTTC | CASNLTGQQYF
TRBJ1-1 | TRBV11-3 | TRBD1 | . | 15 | TGTGCCAGCAGACAGCGTCCCGGGACAGAGGCTGAAGCTTTCTTT | CASRQRPGTEAEAFF
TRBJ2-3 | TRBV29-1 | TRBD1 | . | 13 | TGCAGCGTTGAGGGACAGGGGAGAGATACGCAGTATTTT | CSVEGQGRDTQYF
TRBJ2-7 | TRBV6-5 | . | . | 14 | TGTGCCAGCAGTAGGACAGCGACGGTTTACGAGCAGTACTTC | CASSRTATVYEQYF
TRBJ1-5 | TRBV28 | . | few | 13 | TGTGCCAGCAAGACGTTCATTAATCAGCCCCAGCATTTT | CASKTFINQPQHF
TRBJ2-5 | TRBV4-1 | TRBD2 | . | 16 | TGCGCCAGCAGCCTCCGGACTAGCGGGCGGCAAGAGACCCAGTACTTC | CASSLRTSGRQETQYF
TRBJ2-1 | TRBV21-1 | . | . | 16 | TGTGCCAGCAGCAAAGGACTAGCGGGAGTTCGGAATGAGCAGTTCTTC | CASSKGLAGVRNEQFF
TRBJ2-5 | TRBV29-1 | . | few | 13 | TGCAGCGTATCTAGGGGGGGGAGGGAGACCCAGTACTTC | CSVSRGGRETQYF
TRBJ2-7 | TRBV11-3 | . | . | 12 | TGTGCCAGCAGCTTAGGACGGGACGAGCAGTACTTC | CASSLGRDEQYF
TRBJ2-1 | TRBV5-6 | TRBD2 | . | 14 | TGTGCCAGCAGCCAGCGGGGGGGCCCCAATGAGCAGTTCTTC | CASSQRGGPNEQFF
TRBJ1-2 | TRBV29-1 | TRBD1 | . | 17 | TGCAGCGTACTAGGGGGCCGGGGAACCCGCCTTACATATGGCTACACCTTC | CSVLGGRGTRLTYGYTF
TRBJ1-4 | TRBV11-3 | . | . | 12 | TGTGCCAGCAGCCCGAATAATGAAAAACTGTTTTTT | CASSPNNEKLFF
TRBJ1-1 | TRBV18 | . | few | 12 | TGTGCCAGCTCAAGAAACAGGGAGTCGGCTTTCTTT | CASSRNRESAFF
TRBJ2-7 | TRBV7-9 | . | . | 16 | TGTGCCAGCAGCTCGGTTGGTAAGGGTTCTCCCTACGAGCAGTACTTC | CASSSVGKGSPYEQYF
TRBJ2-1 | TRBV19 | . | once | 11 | TGTGCCAGTGGGCAGGGCGTTGAGCAGTTCTTC | CASGQGVEQFF
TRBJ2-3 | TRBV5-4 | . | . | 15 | TGTGCCAGCAGCTTGTATAGGGGGGCAGGAGATACGCAGTATTTT | CASSLYRGAGDTQYF
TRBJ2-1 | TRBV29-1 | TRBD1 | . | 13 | TGCAGCGTCCTACAGGGGGCGGGCAATGAGCAGTTCTTC | CSVLQGAGNEQFF
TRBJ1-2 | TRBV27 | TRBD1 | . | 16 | TGTGCCAGCAGTTCCCCTCCCGGGACAGGGGCTTATGGCTACACCTTC | CASSSPPGTGAYGYTF